A single sample is the source of the 11 T cell receptor beta chains below, sequenced in a study of T cell responses to AZD1222 COVID-19 vaccine. Only in-frame clones appear in the TCRdb table, and some are missing; sequencing was by immunoSEQ multiplex PCR. The sample records about 90,000 clones, approximately 88% being singletons. This specimen was peripheral blood, taken on day 0 of AZD1222 vaccination. Receptor source: an adult in good health.

In nucleotides, the CDR3 is TGTGCCAGCAGTCAACAGCCTAACTATGGCTACACCTTC. It translates to CASSQQPNYGYTF. The V and J genes are TRBV27 and TRBJ1-2, with no clear D. V shed 5 bases and J shed 0 bases, with 7 bases lying between them. The CDR3 covers 13 residues. The germline gives CDR1 MNHEY, CDR2 SMNVEV (reference sequence).

This rearrangement joins TRBV19 to TRBJ2-3, with 9 positions matching TRBD2. With V trimmed by 6 bases and J by 0 bases, 10 bases remained unmatched. Germline values: CDR1 LNHDA, CDR2 SQIVND (reference sequence). The CDR3 has 17 residues. The CDR3 protein is CASSDQVSGRSTDTQYF. DNA of the CDR3: TGTGCCAGTAGCGACCAGGTTAGCGGGAGAAGCACAGATACGCAGTATTTT.

J is TRBJ2-1 and V is TRBV7-9; D not certain. V lost 4 bases, J lost 0 bases, and 16 bases lay in between. The CDR3 is 17 amino acids. In germline, CDR1 is SEHNR, CDR2 FQNEAQ (reference sequence). The CDR3 reads CASSSRGAYSSYNEQFF. The CDR3 bases are TGTGCCAGCAGCTCCCGAGGAGCGTATAGCTCCTACAATGAGCAGTTCTTC.

This rearrangement joins TRBV16 to TRBJ1-1; D call uncertain. V was clipped by 3 bases and J by 4 bases, with 12 bases between them. This CDR3 spans 14 amino acids. Per the germline V gene, CDR1 is KGHSY and CDR2 is FQNENV. The CDR3 spells CASSQARRATEAFF. CDR3 bases: TGTGCCAGCAGCCAGGCTAGGAGGGCCACTGAAGCTTTCTTT.

CDR3 coding DNA: TGTGCCAGCAGTGAAGCGCTTTTTTCTGAGTTGCAGGGTCGGTTGCGGTACTTC. Amino acid sequence: CASSEALFSELQGRLRYF. The chain employs TRBV6-1 and TRBJ2-7, with D maybe TRBD1 (5 bases). The CDR3 totals 18 residues. In germline, CDR1 is MNHNS, CDR2 SASEGT. V was cut by 0 bases and J by 12 bases, with 30 bases left in between.

J is TRBJ1-2 and V is TRBV6-4; a possible D gene is TRBD1 (5 bases). Germline CDR1 reads MRHNA; CDR2 reads SNTAGT. V lost 0 bases and J 0 bases, leaving 5 bases between the germline ends. This CDR3 spans 14 amino acids. The CDR3 is CASSDSGANYGYTF. The CDR3 DNA is TGTGCCAGCAGTGACTCAGGGGCTAACTATGGCTACACCTTC.

The CDR3 reads CATSRSPGNTIYF. DNA for the CDR3: TGTGCCACAAGCAGGTCTCCTGGAAACACCATATATTTT. The chain uses TRBV2 and TRBJ1-3, with no clear D. The germline gives CDR1 SNHLY, CDR2 FYNNEI. The CDR3 contains 13 residues. Trimming took 10 bases from V and 2 from J, leaving 12 bases between them.

The chain carries TRBV19 and TRBJ2-3; TRBD1 aligns across 10 bases. V shed 6 bases and J 6 bases; nucleotides not matched to a gene: 3. The CDR3 is made up of 13 amino acids. Germline lookup yields CDR1 LNHDA and CDR2 SQIVND (reference sequence). CDR3 protein: CASRKTGGDTQYF. The CDR3 bases are TGTGCCAGTAGGAAGACAGGGGGCGATACGCAGTATTTT.

This CDR3 reads CASSTRQGNNSPLHF. CDR3 nucleotides: TGTGCCAGCAGCACACGACAGGGGAATAATTCACCCCTCCACTTT. The chain joins TRBV9 to TRBJ1-6; TRBD1 matches at 8 bases. CDR1 SGDLS and CDR2 YYNGEE come from the germline V gene. The V and J ends lost 4 bases and 5 bases, in that order; junction bases with no gene match: 5. The CDR3 covers 15 residues.

CDR3 residues: CASSLGLASGSDTQYF. The CDR3 nucleotides read TGCGCCAGCAGCTTGGGGCTGGCTAGCGGGTCAGATACGCAGTATTTT. The chain joins TRBV5-1 to TRBJ2-3; 8 nucleotides agree with TRBD2. After removal of 0 bases from V and 4 bases from J, the junction contained 7 bases not matched to a gene. The CDR3 extends over 16 amino acids. CDR1 SGHRS and CDR2 YFSETQ come from the germline V gene.

The gene calls are TRBV18 and TRBJ1-5, with D perhaps TRBD1 (5 bases). The V end lost 3 bases, the J end lost 6 bases, and 9 bases lay between the germline ends. This CDR3 is 13 amino acids long. The germline CDR1 and CDR2 sequences are KGHSH and LQKENI. As DNA, the CDR3 is TGTGCCAGCTCACCGTCAGGGTCTCAGCCCCAGCATTTT. It encodes CASSPSGSQPQHF.